The rows below give T cell receptor beta chains drawn from one sample of a study of beta chain features in type 1 diabetes. Assay: immunoSEQ multiplex PCR; the TCRdb copy retains only in-frame clones and omits some. The sample carries hundreds of thousands of clones, 7% to 10% recorded once. What was sequenced was central memory CD4+ T cells from blood. All receptors come from a man in his thirties or forties with type 1 diabetes. CDR3s include the opening cysteine and the closing phenylalanine or tryptophan. A D gene is named only where the DNA matches it firmly. Some rows mark clone size as missing; the rest say once, few, many or name a class of expanded clone.

>few|TRBV19|TRBJ2-1|TRBD2
CASSLAGGYNEQFF
TGTGCCAGTAGTCTAGCGGGGGGTTACAATGAGCAGTTCTTC
>few|TRBV20-1|TRBJ2-1|.
CSARRGAEEFF
TGCAGTGCTAGACGTGGGGCCGAGGAGTTCTTC
>.|TRBV6-1|TRBJ1-5|TRBD1
CASSDGTGNNQPQHF
TGTGCCAGCAGTGACGGGACAGGGAACAATCAGCCCCAGCATTTT
>.|TRBV6-5|TRBJ1-2|TRBD1
CASSPDRDGYTF
TGTGCCAGCAGCCCGGACAGGGATGGCTACACCTTC
>.|TRBV28|TRBJ2-7|.
CASSRQIYEQYF
TGTGCCAGCAGCAGACAGATATACGAGCAGTACTTC
>.|TRBV4-3|TRBJ2-3|.
CASSPDIPWGVGTDTQYF
TGCGCCAGCAGCCCAGACATCCCGTGGGGGGTTGGCACAGATACGCAGTATTTT
>many|TRBV21-1|TRBJ1-5|.
CASSKEGTGNQPQHF
TGTGCCAGCAGCAAAGAGGGGACAGGAAATCAGCCCCAGCATTTT
>.|TRBV2|TRBJ2-3|TRBD2
CATTAGASTDTQYF
TGTGCCACCACAGCGGGGGCTAGCACAGATACGCAGTATTTT
>few|TRBV7-2|TRBJ2-5|.
CASSRNKQGWYF
TGTGCCAGCAGCCGCAATAAACAGGGATGGTACTTC
>many|TRBV7-9|TRBJ2-1|TRBD1
CASSQGTGSSYNEQFF
TGTGCCAGCAGCCAAGGGACAGGGAGCTCCTACAATGAGCAGTTCTTC
>few|TRBV29-1|TRBJ2-3|.
CSVIPTFGDTQYF
TGCAGCGTGATCCCCACCTTCGGAGATACGCAGTATTTT
>many|TRBV7-8|TRBJ2-5|.
CASSLGQQETQYF
TGTGCCAGCAGCTTAGGACAGCAAGAGACCCAGTACTTC
>.|TRBV5-6|TRBJ1-1|.
CASSWWGGMNTEAFF
TGTGCCAGCAGCTGGTGGGGCGGGATGAACACTGAAGCTTTCTTT
>.|TRBV28|TRBJ1-2|TRBD1
CASGNFRDRSNYGYTF
TGTGCCAGCGGTAATTTCCGGGACAGGAGTAACTATGGCTACACCTTC
>many|TRBV18|TRBJ2-3|.
CASSPFLGGSTDTQYF
TGTGCCAGCTCACCGTTTCTGGGGGGTTCCACAGATACGCAGTATTTT
>few|TRBV7-2|TRBJ2-2|.
CASSLALGPGELFF
TGTGCCAGCAGCTTAGCCCTAGGGCCCGGGGAGCTGTTTTTT
>many|TRBV11-2|TRBJ2-7|TRBD1
CASSSGQGTYEQYF
TGTGCCAGCAGCTCAGGACAGGGGACCTACGAGCAGTACTTC
>.|TRBV5-1|TRBJ2-3|.
CASSLNLITDTQYF
TGCGCCAGCAGCTTGAACTTAATCACAGATACGCAGTATTTT
>few|TRBV7-2|TRBJ2-1|TRBD1
CASSLGQLGNEQFF
TGTGCCAGCAGCCTGGGACAGCTTGGCAATGAGCAGTTCTTC
>few|TRBV30|TRBJ2-7|.
CAWSYGDEQYF
TGTGCCTGGAGTTACGGGGACGAGCAGTACTTC
>few|TRBV30|TRBJ2-2|TRBD1
CAWCVPRQGARELVF
TGTGCCTGGTGTGTACCTCGACAGGGGGCGCGGGAGCTGGTTTTT
>few|TRBV21-1|TRBJ2-5|.
CASSSRRQMETQYF
TGTGCCAGCAGCAGTAGACGACAAATGGAGACCCAGTACTTC
>few|TRBV11-2|TRBJ2-2|.
CASSLQANTGELFF
TGTGCCAGCAGCTTGCAGGCGAACACCGGGGAGCTGTTTTTT
>.|TRBV9|TRBJ1-6|TRBD1
CASSTGTGRTPLHF
TGTGCCAGCAGCACCGGGACAGGTCGAACACCCCTCCACTTT
>many|TRBV19|TRBJ2-1|TRBD1
CASSIQTGTGIHNEQFF
TGTGCCAGTAGTATACAAACCGGGACAGGGATACACAATGAGCAGTTCTTC
>few|TRBV9|TRBJ1-1|.
CASSVAEVGAEAFF
TGTGCCAGCAGCGTAGCTGAGGTCGGAGCTGAAGCTTTCTTT
>many|TRBV10-3|TRBJ2-5|TRBD1
CAIRKDRGQETQYF
TGTGCCATCAGAAAGGACAGGGGTCAAGAGACCCAGTACTTC
>few|TRBV7-2|TRBJ2-7|.
CASSRDRSSYEQYF
TGTGCCAGCAGCCGCGACAGGTCCTCCTACGAGCAGTACTTC
>few|TRBV7-6|TRBJ1-5|TRBD1
CASSKDRSRARNQPQHF
TGTGCCAGCAGCAAGGACAGGTCGAGGGCCCGCAATCAGCCCCAGCATTTT
>few|TRBV10-1|TRBJ2-1|TRBD1
CASGQGASNNEQFF
TGCGCCAGCGGACAGGGGGCGTCGAACAATGAGCAGTTCTTC
>.|TRBV7-8|TRBJ2-7|.
CASSPGAWGYEQYF
TGTGCCAGCAGCCCAGGAGCGTGGGGCTACGAGCAGTACTTC
>.|TRBV15|TRBJ2-7|TRBD1
CATSRRDRVYEQYF
TGTGCCACCAGCAGGAGGGACAGGGTCTACGAGCAGTACTTC
>few|TRBV18|TRBJ2-7|.
CASSKSDPYTSYEQYF
TGTGCCAGCTCAAAATCGGACCCTTATACGTCCTACGAGCAGTACTTC
>.|TRBV18|TRBJ2-2|.
CASSPPMGTPNTGELFF
TGTGCCAGCTCACCACCTATGGGGACCCCGAACACCGGGGAGCTGTTTTTT
>.|TRBV5-1|TRBJ2-1|.
CASSTHNEQFF
TGCGCCAGCAGCACCCACAATGAGCAGTTCTTC
>many|TRBV7-2|TRBJ2-2|.
CASSPTGSPSTGELFF
TGTGCCAGCAGCCCAACAGGGAGCCCGTCCACCGGGGAGCTGTTTTTT
>.|TRBV4-3|TRBJ2-7|.
CASSQEIRGNEQYF
TGCGCCAGCAGCCAAGAGATTCGAGGAAACGAGCAGTACTTC
>.|TRBV6-5|TRBJ2-7|.
CASSAFGTEQYF
TGTGCCAGCAGTGCCTTCGGGACCGAGCAGTACTTC
>few|TRBV11-2|TRBJ1-4|.
CASSPGPDIQEKLFF
TGTGCCAGCAGCCCTGGACCCGACATACAGGAAAAACTGTTTTTT
>few|TRBV5-1|TRBJ2-5|TRBD1
CASSPGGSETQYF
TGCGCCAGCAGTCCAGGGGGCTCGGAGACCCAGTACTTC
>.|TRBV6-5|TRBJ1-2|.
CASRGLSYGYTF
TGTGCCAGCAGGGGGCTGAGCTATGGCTACACCTTC
>few|TRBV5-1|TRBJ2-5|.
CASSFPEGETQYF
TGCGCCAGCAGCTTTCCGGAGGGGGAGACCCAGTACTTC
>.|TRBV6-5|TRBJ2-4|.
CASSYSGGLAKNIQYF
TGTGCCAGCAGTTACTCAGGGGGGCTAGCCAAAAACATTCAGTACTTC
>few|TRBV30|TRBJ1-6|.
CAWSADSSSPLHF
TGTGCCTGGAGTGCGGACAGTAGTTCACCCCTCCACTTT
>few|TRBV27|TRBJ2-5|.
CASRRRRSGLEETQYF
TGTGCCAGCAGACGTCGGCGGTCGGGTCTAGAAGAGACCCAGTACTTC
>few|TRBV7-9|TRBJ2-5|TRBD2
CASSPRTSAGQETQYF
TGTGCCAGCAGCCCGCGGACTAGCGCGGGGCAAGAGACCCAGTACTTC
>.|TRBV7-2|TRBJ2-3|TRBD2
CASSALAGVYTQYF
TGTGCCAGCAGCGCCTTAGCGGGGGTGTATACGCAGTATTTT
>few|TRBV6-4|TRBJ2-1|.
CASSEGGPQFF
TGTGCCAGCAGTGAAGGCGGCCCACAGTTCTTC
>.|TRBV6-5|TRBJ1-2|TRBD1
CASRKGQNYGYTF
TGTGCCAGCAGGAAGGGACAGAACTATGGCTACACCTTC
>.|TRBV7-2|TRBJ1-4|.
CASTGPNNEKLFF
TGTGCCAGCACCGGGCCCAATAATGAAAAACTGTTTTTT
>.|TRBV4-3|TRBJ1-4|TRBD1
CASSQFPDRADQELFF
TGCGCCAGCAGCCAATTCCCGGACAGGGCCGACCAAGAACTGTTTTTT
>few|TRBV5-1|TRBJ1-1|.
CASSYNADSQAFF
TGCGCCAGCAGCTACAATGCGGACAGTCAAGCTTTCTTT
>.|TRBV5-1|TRBJ2-7|TRBD1
CASSPAVGQVSYEQYF
TGCGCCAGCAGCCCGGCTGTAGGACAGGTCTCCTACGAGCAGTACTTC
>.|TRBV5-4|TRBJ1-1|.
CASSHSRQSTEAFF
TGTGCCAGCAGCCATTCAAGACAGTCCACTGAAGCTTTCTTT
>few|TRBV30|TRBJ2-1|.
CAWSVGGPSHEQFF
TGTGCCTGGAGTGTAGGGGGGCCCTCACACGAGCAGTTCTTC
>.|TRBV6-5|TRBJ2-7|.
CASSHSYEQYF
TGTGCCAGCAGCCACTCCTACGAGCAGTACTTC
>.|TRBV29-1|TRBJ2-5|TRBD2
CSGYLTGGRETQYF
TGCAGCGGTTACTTGACGGGGGGAAGAGAGACCCAGTACTTC
>few|TRBV6-5|TRBJ1-1|.
CASSYISGVEAFF
TGTGCCAGCAGTTACATATCGGGAGTTGAAGCTTTCTTT
>.|TRBV29-1|TRBJ1-3|TRBD1
CSGTGAGNTIYF
TGCAGCGGAACAGGGGCTGGAAACACCATATATTTT